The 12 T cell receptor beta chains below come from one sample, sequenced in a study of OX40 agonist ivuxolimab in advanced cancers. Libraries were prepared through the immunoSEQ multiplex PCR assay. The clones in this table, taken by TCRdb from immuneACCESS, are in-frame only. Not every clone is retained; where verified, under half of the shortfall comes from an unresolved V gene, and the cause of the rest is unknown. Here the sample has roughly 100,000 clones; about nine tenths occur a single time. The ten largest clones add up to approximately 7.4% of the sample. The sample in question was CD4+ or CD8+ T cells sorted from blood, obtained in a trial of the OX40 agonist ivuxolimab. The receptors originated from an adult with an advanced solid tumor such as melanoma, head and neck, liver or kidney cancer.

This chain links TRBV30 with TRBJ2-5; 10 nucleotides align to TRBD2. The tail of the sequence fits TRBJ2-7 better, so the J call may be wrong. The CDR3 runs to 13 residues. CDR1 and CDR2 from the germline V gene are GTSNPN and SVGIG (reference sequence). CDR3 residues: CAWSVAGGDEQYF. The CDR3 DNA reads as TGTGCCTGGAGTGTAGCGGGAGGGGACGAGCAGTACTTC.

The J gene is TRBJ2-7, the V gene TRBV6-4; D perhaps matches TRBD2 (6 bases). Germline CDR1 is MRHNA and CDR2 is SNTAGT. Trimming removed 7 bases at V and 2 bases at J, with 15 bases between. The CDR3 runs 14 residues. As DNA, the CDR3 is TGTGCCAGCACCCTTGGGACTGGGGCCTACGAGCAGTACTTC. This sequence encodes CASTLGTGAYEQYF.

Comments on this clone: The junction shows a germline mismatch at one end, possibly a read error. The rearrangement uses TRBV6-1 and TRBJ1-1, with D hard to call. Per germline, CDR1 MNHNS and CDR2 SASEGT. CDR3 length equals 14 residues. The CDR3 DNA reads TGTGCCAGCAGTGTACAACAGATGAACACTAAAGCTTTCTTT. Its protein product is CASSVQQMNTKAFF.

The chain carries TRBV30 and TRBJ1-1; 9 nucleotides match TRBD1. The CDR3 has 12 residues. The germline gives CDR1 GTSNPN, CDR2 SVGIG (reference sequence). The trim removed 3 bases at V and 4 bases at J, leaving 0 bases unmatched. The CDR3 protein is CAWRDRGTEAFF. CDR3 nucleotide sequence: TGTGCCTGGAGGGACAGGGGCACTGAAGCTTTCTTT. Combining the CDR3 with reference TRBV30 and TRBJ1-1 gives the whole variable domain SQTIHQWPATLVQPVGSPLSLECTVEGTSNPNLYWYRQAAGRGLQLLFYSVGIGQISSEVPQNLSASRPQDRQFILSSKKLLLSDSGFYLCAWRDRGTEAFFGQGTRLTVV.

The CDR3 DNA reads TGTGCCTGGAGTCGGGCCCCACAGTTAGAGACCCAGTACTTC. Its translation: CAWSRAPQLETQYF. J is TRBJ2-5 and V is TRBV30; the D is unclear. Germline loops: CDR1 GTSNPN, CDR2 SVGIG (reference sequence). V was trimmed by 2 bases and J by 4 bases, leaving 14 bases between them. The CDR3 sequence is 14 residues long.

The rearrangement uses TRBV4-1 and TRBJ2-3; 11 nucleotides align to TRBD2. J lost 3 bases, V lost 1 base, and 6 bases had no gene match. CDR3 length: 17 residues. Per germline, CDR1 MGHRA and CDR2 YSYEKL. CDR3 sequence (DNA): TGCGCCAGCAGCCAAGGGTCGGCTAGCGGGAGGACAGATACGCAGTATTTT. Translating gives CASSQGSASGRTDTQYF.

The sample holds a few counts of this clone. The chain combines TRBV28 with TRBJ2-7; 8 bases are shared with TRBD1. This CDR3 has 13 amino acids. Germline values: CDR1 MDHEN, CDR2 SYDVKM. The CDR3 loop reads CGAARGPSYEQYF. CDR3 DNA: TGTGGGGCAGCCAGGGGGCCTTCCTACGAGCAGTACTTC.

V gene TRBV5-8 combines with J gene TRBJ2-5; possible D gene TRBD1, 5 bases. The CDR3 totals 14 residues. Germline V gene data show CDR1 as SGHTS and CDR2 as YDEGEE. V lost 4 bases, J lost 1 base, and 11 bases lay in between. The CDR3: CASSPRTIQETQYF. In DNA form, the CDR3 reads TGTGCCAGCAGCCCCCGGACAATCCAAGAGACCCAGTACTTC.

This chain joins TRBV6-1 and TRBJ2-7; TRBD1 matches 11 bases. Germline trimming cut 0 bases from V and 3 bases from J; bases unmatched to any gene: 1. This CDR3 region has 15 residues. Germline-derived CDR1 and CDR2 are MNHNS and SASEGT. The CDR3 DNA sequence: TGTGCCAGCAGTGAAGCAGGGACAGGGGGCTACGAGCAGTACTTC. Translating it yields CASSEAGTGGYEQYF.

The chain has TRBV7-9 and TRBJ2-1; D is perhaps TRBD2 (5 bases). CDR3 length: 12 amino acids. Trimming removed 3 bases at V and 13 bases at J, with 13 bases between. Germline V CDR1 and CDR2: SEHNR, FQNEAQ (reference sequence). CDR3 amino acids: CASSLSGMGQFF. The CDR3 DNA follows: TGTGCCAGCAGCTTGTCCGGGATGGGTCAGTTCTTC.

CDR3 bases: TGTGCCAGCAGTTTAATGCAGGGGAGTAATGAAAAACTGTTTTTT. Translating gives CASSLMQGSNEKLFF. The rearrangement joins TRBV28 to TRBJ1-4, with D maybe TRBD1 (6 bases). Deletions cut 2 bases from V and 4 bases from J, with 11 bases between. This CDR3 has 15 amino acids. Germline-derived CDR1 and CDR2 are MDHEN and SYDVKM.

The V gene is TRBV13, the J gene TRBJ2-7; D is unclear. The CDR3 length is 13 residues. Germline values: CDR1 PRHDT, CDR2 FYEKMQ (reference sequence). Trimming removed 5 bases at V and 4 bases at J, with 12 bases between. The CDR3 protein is CASSPPSAYEQYF. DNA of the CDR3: TGTGCCAGCAGCCCACCTTCTGCGTACGAGCAGTACTTC.